The TCR beta chain under discussion was sequenced for a study of blood T cell repertoires in COVID-19. Looking at the study overall: Whether acute or convalescent, the COVID-19 samples came from the United States, Italy and Spain.

Method: immunoSEQ multiplex PCR; TCRdb's copy keeps in-frame clones and lacks some. The sample holds approximately 220,000 clones, about 85% seen once. V was pared by 0 bases and J by 3 bases, with 11 bases between. This CDR3 is built from 15 residues. CDR1 and CDR2 from the germline V gene are SGHDN and FVKESK. The J gene is TRBJ1-1, the V gene TRBV14; D is uncertain. The receptor was isolated from a man between 45 and 60 years old who had recovered from COVID-19. Sequencing input: peripheral blood. The CDR3 DNA sequence: TGTGCCAGCAGCCAAGATCGGCGGCTGGACACTGAAGCTTTCTTT. As protein: CASSQDRRLDTEAFF.